Below, 6 T cell receptor beta chains from the same sample are listed, as sequenced in a study of T cells after posttransplantation cyclophosphamide. Assay: immunoSEQ multiplex PCR; the TCRdb copy retains only in-frame clones and omits some. The table lists roughly 35,000 clones, with no singletons. The sample comprised PBMCs. Source of these receptors: a girl aged 10-17 years in good health, CMV-negative, and a related stem cell transplant donor.

This clone has ten or more counts. The chain is built from TRBV6-4 and TRBJ2-3; 7 bases are shared with TRBD1. Losses at the gene ends were 0 bases for V and 5 bases for J; bases not matched to a gene: 5. CDR3 length: 15 amino acids. Looked up from germline, CDR1 is MRHNA and CDR2 is SNTAGT. CDR3 loop: CASSDSIGGIDTQYF. DNA of the CDR3: TGTGCCAGCAGTGACTCTATAGGGGGCATAGATACGCAGTATTTT.

V is TRBV4-1 and J is TRBJ2-5; possibly TRBD1 for D (5 bases). Germline CDR1 MGHRA, CDR2 YSYEKL. V was shortened by 3 bases and J by 5 bases, with 31 bases between the two germline ends. CDR3 length: 20 amino acids. The DNA of the CDR3 is TGCGCCAGCAGCCATGGTTTCTTACCCGTAACTGGGGCCTCGGTGGAGACCCAGTACTTC. It encodes CASSHGFLPVTGASVETQYF.

The gene calls are TRBV6-5 and TRBJ2-5; D ambiguous. This CDR3 has 13 amino acids. V was clipped by 5 bases and J by 5 bases, with 12 bases between them. Germline loops: CDR1 MNHEY, CDR2 SVGAGI. The CDR3 nucleotides read TGTGCCAGCAGTCACAGTCAAGTGGAGACCCAGTACTTC. Translating it yields CASSHSQVETQYF.

This clone was found a few times. The chain links TRBV4-1 to TRBJ2-5; TRBD2 might be the D (6 bases). CDR1 is MGHRA, CDR2 YSYEKL, per germline. The CDR3 loop spans 15 amino acids. V lost 0 bases to trimming and J lost 5 bases, with 13 bases between them. The CDR3 loop reads CASSQESSRGETQYF. DNA of the CDR3: TGCGCCAGCAGCCAAGAGTCATCTCGGGGGGAGACCCAGTACTTC.

Many counts were recorded for this clone. The chain employs TRBV10-1 and TRBJ2-1; D may be TRBD2 (5 bases). The CDR3 length is 14 residues. Trimming left V 4 bases short and J 1 base short, with 8 bases between. The germline V gene encodes CDR1 WNHNN and CDR2 SYGVQD (reference sequence). The CDR3 sequence: CASSGGGSYNEQFF. CDR3 nucleotides: TGCGCCAGCAGTGGTGGCGGGTCCTACAATGAGCAGTTCTTC.

This clone was counted many times. The gene calls are TRBV6-5 and TRBJ1-5; D may be TRBD1 (5 bases). Germline assignment: CDR1 MNHEY and CDR2 SVGAGI. V was shortened by 6 bases and J by 2 bases, with 14 bases between the two germline ends. The CDR3 spans 15 residues. CDR3 nucleotide sequence: TGTGCCAGCAGCCAGGGTAAAGGCGGCAATCAGCCCCAGCATTTT. It translates to CASSQGKGGNQPQHF.